One and the same sample provided the 26 T cell receptor beta chains below, sequenced in a study of blood T cell repertoires in COVID-19. The table came from immunoSEQ multiplex PCR; TCRdb's copy has only in-frame clones and leaves some out. The sample lists about 160,000 clones, about nine tenths seen once, with 2% to 3% in the top ten. The sample consisted of peripheral blood. The receptors stem from a man aged 18-30 years with acute or convalescent COVID-19.

The rearrangement joins TRBV7-9 to TRBJ2-5; possible D gene TRBD2, 6 bases. The CDR3 covers 12 residues. In germline, CDR1 is SEHNR, CDR2 FQNEAQ (reference sequence). Between the trimmed V and J ends, which lost 11 bases and 5 bases, there was a span of 15 bases. This CDR3 reads CALRGAGETQYF. CDR3 sequence (DNA): TGTGCCTTAAGAGGGGCGGGGGAGACCCAGTACTTC.

This chain joins TRBV18 and TRBJ1-2, with D perhaps matching TRBD1 (5 bases). CDR1 is KGHSH, CDR2 LQKENI, per germline. V was cut by 3 bases and J by 4 bases, with 15 bases left in between. The CDR3 totals 15 residues. DNA of the CDR3: TGTGCCAGCTCACCTGACAGTCCCGCCGGCTATGGCTACACCTTC. The encoded protein is CASSPDSPAGYGYTF.

The chain links TRBV6-6 to TRBJ1-5; TRBD1 aligns across 9 bases. The germline V gene has CDR1 MNHNY and CDR2 SVGAGI (reference sequence). The V gene end was trimmed by 2 bases and the J gene end by 7 bases; junction bases not matched to a gene: 9. The CDR3 runs to 16 residues. The CDR3 sequence: CASSYGGTGLGQPQHF. Written as DNA, the CDR3 is TGTGCCAGCAGTTACGGAGGGACAGGGCTTGGGCAGCCCCAGCATTTT.

This rearrangement joins TRBV18 to TRBJ1-1; tentative D call: TRBD1 (5 bases). V was shortened by 3 bases and J by 0 bases, with 20 bases between the two germline ends. The CDR3 length is 18 residues. The germline gives CDR1 KGHSH, CDR2 LQKENI. The CDR3 DNA sequence: TGTGCCAGCTCACCCCTAGGAGGGCCGGGGCCGATGAACACTGAAGCTTTCTTT. Its protein is CASSPLGGPGPMNTEAFF. Based on the CDR3 plus reference TRBV18 and TRBJ1-1, the full variable domain is NAGVMQNPRHLVRRRGQEARLRCSPMKGHSHVYWYRQLPEEGLKFMVYLQKENIIDESGMPKERFSAEFPKEGPSILRIQQVVRGDSAAYFCASSPLGGPGPMNTEAFFGQGTRLTVV.

The V and J genes are TRBV7-6 and TRBJ1-1, with 9 positions matching TRBD1. J was trimmed by 0 bases and V by 1 base; bases with no gene match: 9. Germline lookup yields CDR1 SGHVS and CDR2 FNYEAQ. CDR3 length: 18 residues. CDR3 amino acids: CASSLGMIGQGMNTEAFF. CDR3 nucleotide sequence: TGTGCCAGCAGCTTAGGAATGATCGGACAGGGGATGAACACTGAAGCTTTCTTT.

The chain has TRBV6-5 and TRBJ1-5; 9 bases fit TRBD1. The CDR3 runs to 14 residues. The J segment lost 4 bases and the V segment lost 7 bases, leaving 5 bases of the junction unmatched. Germline V lookup: CDR1 MNHEY, CDR2 SVGAGI. CDR3 nucleotides: TGTGCCAGCACCCAACAGGGGGCGAATCAGCCCCAGCATTTT. This gives the protein CASTQQGANQPQHF.

The V and J genes are TRBV6-1 and TRBJ1-1; the D gene is possibly TRBD1 (5 bases). The CDR3 runs 17 residues. Deletions cut 2 bases from V and 3 bases from J, with 19 bases between. CDR1 and CDR2 (germline): MNHNS, SASEGT. The CDR3 DNA sequence: TGTGCCAGCAGTGAATGGGGAGGGGCAGGTGGGGACACTGAAGCTTTCTTT. It specifies CASSEWGGAGGDTEAFF.

This chain connects TRBV5-6 to TRBJ1-2; tentative D call: TRBD1 (6 bases). The ends were cut back, 3 bases at V and 4 bases at J, with 13 bases in the middle. CDR3 length equals 14 residues. From germline, CDR1 is SGHDT and CDR2 YYEEEE. The CDR3 sequence is CASSSGGQLYGYTF. DNA of the CDR3: TGTGCCAGCAGCTCGGGCGGACAGCTCTATGGCTACACCTTC. Full variable domain (missing parts from reference TRBV5-6 and TRBJ1-2): DAGVTQSPTHLIKTRGQQVTLRCSPKSGHDTVSWYQQALGQGPQFIFQYYEEEERQRGNFPDRFSGHQFPNYSSELNVNALLLGDSALYLCASSSGGQLYGYTFGSGTRLTVV.

The CDR3 spells CASSKAQGENNSPLHF. In nucleotides, the CDR3 is TGTGCCAGCAGCAAAGCGCAGGGGGAGAATAATTCACCCCTCCACTTT. The chain is built from TRBV13 and TRBJ1-6; 7 bases fit TRBD1. V lost 5 bases, J lost 5 bases, and 9 bases stayed unmatched. In germline, CDR1 is PRHDT, CDR2 FYEKMQ (reference sequence). The CDR3 is 16 residues long.

The chain employs TRBV18 and TRBJ2-7; 12 bases are shared with TRBD2. CDR3 length equals 14 residues. V was pared by 3 bases and J by 4 bases, with 1 base of the junction left unmatched. CDR1 and CDR2 (germline): KGHSH, LQKENI. CDR3 coding DNA: TGTGCCAGCTCACCCGGGACTAGCGGGTACGAGCAGTACTTC. Amino acid sequence: CASSPGTSGYEQYF.

The V gene is TRBV6-4, the J gene TRBJ2-2; 8 nucleotides align to TRBD1. The CDR3 is 14 amino acids. Germline V CDR1 and CDR2: MRHNA, SNTAGT. V was clipped by 6 bases and J by 5 bases; unmatched bases: 5. DNA for the CDR3: TGTGCCAGCAGACGAGACAGGGGAACCGGGGAGCTGTTTTTT. Encoded protein: CASRRDRGTGELFF.

The genes are TRBV18 and TRBJ1-1; TRBD1 aligns across 9 bases. The CDR3 spans 14 residues. Germline-derived CDR1 and CDR2 are KGHSH and LQKENI. V lost 4 bases and J lost 1; bases outside the gene matches: 1. The CDR3 spells CASSQDRGNTEAFF. The DNA for the CDR3 is TGTGCCAGCTCACAGGACAGGGGGAACACTGAAGCTTTCTTT.

This chain joins TRBV7-2 and TRBJ1-5; D might be TRBD1 (5 bases). The V gene's germline CDR1 is SGHTA and CDR2 FQGNSA. Trimming pared 1 base from V and 5 bases from J, leaving 12 bases between. The length of the CDR3 is 15 residues. The CDR3: CASSLGSGFDQPQHF. In DNA, the CDR3 is TGTGCCAGCAGCTTAGGTTCAGGGTTCGATCAGCCCCAGCATTTT.

This clone occurred once. The chain links TRBV5-4 to TRBJ2-3; a possible D gene is TRBD1 (6 bases). CDR1 is SGHNT and CDR2 is YYREEE in the germline V gene (reference sequence). V was clipped by 4 bases and J by 2 bases, with 14 bases between them. The CDR3 loop spans 15 amino acids. The CDR3: CASSLDWTDTDTQYF. CDR3 in DNA: TGTGCCAGCAGCCTTGACTGGACAGACACAGATACGCAGTATTTT.

This clone has just a few counts. The chain is built from TRBV9 and TRBJ2-3; D may be TRBD1 (5 bases). This CDR3 contains 15 residues. V gave up 0 bases and J gave up 1 base, with 9 bases separating them. Germline values: CDR1 SGDLS, CDR2 YYNGEE. Written as DNA, the CDR3 is TGTGCCAGCAGCGTAGACACAGGCGGCACAGATACGCAGTATTTT. This sequence encodes CASSVDTGGTDTQYF. Combining the CDR3 with reference TRBV9 and TRBJ2-3 gives the whole variable domain DSGVTQTPKHLITATGQRVTLRCSPRSGDLSVYWYQQSLDQGLQFLIQYYNGEERAKGNILERFSAQQFPDLHSELNLSSLELGDSALYFCASSVDTGGTDTQYFGPGTRLTVL.

The J gene is TRBJ1-6, the V gene TRBV18; D possibly corresponds to TRBD1 (6 bases). The ends were cut back, 2 bases at V and 9 bases at J, with 20 bases in the middle. The germline V gene encodes CDR1 KGHSH and CDR2 LQKENI. The CDR3 is 17 residues long. CDR3 coding DNA: TGTGCCAGCTCACCATCTTTAACAGGGACGAGAATTTCACCCCTCCACTTT. It translates to CASSPSLTGTRISPLHF.

The chain links TRBV27 to TRBJ1-2, with D tentatively TRBD1 (5 bases). This CDR3 is 14 amino acids long. The V gene's germline CDR1 is MNHEY and CDR2 SMNVEV (reference sequence). Trimming shortened V by 2 bases and J by 4 bases, and 11 bases separated the two germline ends. This CDR3 is CASSLKGNSYGYTF. CDR3 bases: TGTGCCAGCAGTTTAAAGGGGAATAGCTATGGCTACACCTTC.

The chain joins TRBV10-1 to TRBJ2-5; 12 bases line up with TRBD2. V was clipped by 2 bases and J by 5 bases; unmatched bases: 3. The CDR3 runs 15 residues. CDR1 is WNHNN and CDR2 is SYGVQD in the germline V gene (reference sequence). The CDR3 here is CASSETSGRRETQYF. CDR3 sequence (DNA): TGCGCCAGCAGTGAGACTAGCGGGAGGAGGGAGACCCAGTACTTC.

The V call is TRBV5-4, the J call TRBJ2-2; D remains ambiguous. This CDR3 contains 14 residues. Trimming stripped 0 bases from V and 1 base from J, with 4 bases between. Germline loops: CDR1 SGHNT, CDR2 YYREEE (reference sequence). The CDR3 DNA sequence: TGTGCCAGCAGCTTGGACAGGAACACCGGGGAGCTGTTTTTT. Translated, it gives CASSLDRNTGELFF.

This chain connects TRBV7-2 to TRBJ2-3; the match to TRBD2 covers 9 bases. V lost 2 bases and J lost 2; bases outside the gene matches: 8. The germline CDR1 and CDR2 sequences are SGHTA and FQGNSA. The CDR3 consists of 17 residues. The CDR3 sequence is CASSLTSGGTHTDTQYF. CDR3 nucleotide sequence: TGTGCCAGCAGCTTAACGAGCGGGGGGACCCACACAGATACGCAGTATTTT.

The V gene is TRBV27, the J gene TRBJ1-2; 7 bases are a match to TRBD1. This CDR3 is built from 15 residues. V shed 4 bases and J 5 bases; nucleotides not matched to a gene: 10. CDR1 and CDR2 (germline): MNHEY, SMNVEV (reference sequence). CDR3 amino acids: CASSSHRDSFYGYTF. For the CDR3, the DNA is TGTGCCAGCAGTTCCCACCGGGACAGTTTTTATGGCTACACCTTC.

The chain has TRBV4-2 and TRBJ1-2, with 9 bases identical to TRBD1. From germline, CDR1 is LGHNA and CDR2 YNFKEQ. The CDR3 spans 17 residues. After removal of 0 bases from V and 1 base from J, the junction contained 6 bases not matched to a gene. The CDR3 reads CASSQEGTGTNNYGYTF. The CDR3 nucleotides read TGTGCCAGCAGCCAAGAGGGGACAGGGACGAATAACTATGGCTACACCTTC.

The genes are TRBV6-5 and TRBJ2-1; 7 bases are shared with TRBD1. Germline V gives CDR1 MNHEY, CDR2 SVGAGI. Trimming took 5 bases from V and 5 from J; bases not matched to a gene: 9. CDR3 length: 15 amino acids. CDR3 nucleotide sequence: TGTGCCAGCAGTAACAGGGGCCTTACACACAATGAGCAGTTCTTC. This sequence encodes CASSNRGLTHNEQFF.

This chain connects TRBV6-6 to TRBJ1-1, with TRBD1 matching over 11 bases. V dropped 6 bases and J dropped 4; count of bases not matched to a gene: 4. CDR1 MNHNY and CDR2 SVGAGI come from the germline V gene (reference sequence). The CDR3 length is 14 residues. CDR3 protein: CASSPGTGGTEAFF. The CDR3 DNA reads TGTGCCAGCAGCCCCGGGACAGGGGGCACTGAAGCTTTCTTT.

The chain has TRBV6-1 and TRBJ1-5; TRBD1 agrees at 10 bases. CDR1 is MNHNS, CDR2 SASEGT, per germline. V was clipped by 4 bases and J by 6 bases; unmatched bases: 15. The CDR3 is made up of 18 amino acids. This chain's CDR3 is CASSATGQGMMGGQPQHF. CDR3 DNA: TGTGCCAGCAGTGCAACGGGACAGGGGATGATGGGCGGTCAGCCCCAGCATTTT.

The gene calls are TRBV5-1 and TRBJ1-6; D is unclear. Trimming took off 0 bases at V and 8 bases at J, with 9 bases between the two ends. The germline V gene has CDR1 SGHRS and CDR2 YFSETQ. There are 14 residues in the CDR3. The CDR3 sequence: CASSLGEGHSPLHF. The CDR3 DNA reads TGCGCCAGCAGCTTGGGTGAGGGTCATTCACCCCTCCACTTT.